One T cell receptor beta chain is described in this entry. The Seattle patients, enrolled during active infection, were followed longitudinally. The entry originates in a study of blood T cell repertoires in COVID-19. Across the whole study: COVID-19 samples, acute and convalescent, were from the United States, Italy and Spain. PBMCs, B-cell-depleted T cells, or T cells were the source of the cDNA or gDNA that made up the material.

V lost 1 base, J lost 3 bases, and 12 bases lay in between. CDR1 and CDR2 from the germline V gene are SEHNR and FQNEAQ (reference sequence). The CDR3 is 15 amino acids. Authors' processing steps: By means of reference gene primer amplification, nucleated cell counts were estimated. Clones were read by immunoSEQ multiplex PCR, and TCRdb kept only the in-frame ones, dropping some. V, J and clone size reflect that table, while D and trimming were determined from the DNA. The repertoire has about 300,000 clones, about four fifths of them found once; the top ten carry 1.4% to 1.5%. The genes are TRBV7-9 and TRBJ1-1; a possible D gene is TRBD1 (5 bases). The source is a human donor with COVID-19, enrolled during active disease. The donor label of this sample is uncertain. Material: peripheral blood. In nucleotides, the CDR3 is TGTGCCAGCAGCTTAGTTCAGGGATCGGACACTGAAGCTTTCTTT. Encoded protein: CASSLVQGSDTEAFF. The entire variable domain, with the rest obtained from reference TRBV7-9 and TRBJ1-1, is as follows: DTGVSQNPRHKITKRGQNVTFRCDPISEHNRLYWYRQTLGQGPEFLTYFQNEAQLEKSRLLSDRFSAERPKGSFSTLEIQRTEQGDSAMYLCASSLVQGSDTEAFFGQGTRLTVV.